Below, 19 T cell receptor beta chains from the same sample are listed, as sequenced in a study of cytomegalovirus exposure and HLA in healthy donors. Primers: 60 Vbeta forward and 13 Jbeta reverse. The table came from immunoSEQ multiplex PCR; TCRdb's copy has only in-frame clones and leaves some out. The table includes 100,000 to 150,000 clones, 80% detected once. What was sequenced was PBMCs. These receptors were collected from a man aged 25-45 years in good health and CMV-seropositive.

The chain couples TRBV7-3 to TRBJ2-3; TRBD2 matches at 12 bases. This CDR3 region has 14 residues. Trimming at V came to 5 bases and at J to 6 bases, leaving 3 bases not matched to a gene. Germline V gene lookup returns CDR1 SGHTA and CDR2 FQGTGA. The CDR3 region has the DNA TGTGCCAGCAGCCTAGCGGGGGGGCGCGATACGCAGTATTTT. Its translation is CASSLAGGRDTQYF.

The chain carries TRBV4-1 and TRBJ2-1; 11 bases map to TRBD2. Germline V gives CDR1 MGHRA, CDR2 YSYEKL. V was pared by 1 base and J by 4 bases, with 3 bases of the junction left unmatched. The CDR3 extends over 16 amino acids. The CDR3, as DNA: TGCGCCAGCAGCCAAGTAGCGGGGGGGGAATACAATGAGCAGTTCTTC. Translation: CASSQVAGGEYNEQFF.

The V and J genes are TRBV4-1 and TRBJ2-5; D is perhaps TRBD2 (5 bases). The DNA end lines up better with TRBJ2-7; the J call may be wrong. The CDR3 is 14 amino acids. Germline V gene sequence: CDR1 MGHRA, CDR2 YSYEKL. The CDR3 region has the DNA TGCGCCAGCAGCCAAGAAGGAGGCGCCTACGAGCAGTACTTC. Residues: CASSQEGGAYEQYF.

This clone was detected only a few times. The chain uses TRBV29-1 and TRBJ1-1; D remains unclear. Germline CDR1 and CDR2: SQVTM and ANQGSEA. V lost 3 bases and J 5 bases, leaving 10 bases between the germline ends. The CDR3 covers 12 residues. Here the CDR3 reads CSVEPPGTEAFF. In nucleotides, the CDR3 is TGCAGCGTTGAGCCTCCGGGGACTGAAGCTTTCTTT.

The gene calls are TRBV5-5 and TRBJ2-7; tentatively, D is TRBD1 (7 bases). CDR3 size: 16 residues. The V end was cut by 0 bases, the J end by 4 bases, with 17 bases between. Germline V gives CDR1 SGHKS, CDR2 YYEKEE (reference sequence). The CDR3 here is CASSLEFPGGIYEQYF. The CDR3 region has the DNA TGTGCCAGCAGCTTGGAGTTTCCAGGGGGGATTTACGAGCAGTACTTC.

This sequence joins TRBV11-2 and TRBJ1-1; TRBD1 agrees at 7 bases. CDR3 size: 15 residues. CDR1 is SGHAT and CDR2 is FQNNGV in the germline V gene. V gave up 2 bases and J gave up 1 base; unmatched junction bases: 4. Here the CDR3 DNA reads TGTGCCAGCAGCTTAATAAGGGGGCCGAACACTGAAGCTTTCTTT. Translated, it gives CASSLIRGPNTEAFF.

This chain uses TRBV27 with TRBJ1-1, with 7 nucleotides matching TRBD1. V lost 0 bases, J lost 4 bases, and 2 bases stayed unmatched. Germline loops: CDR1 MNHEY, CDR2 SMNVEV (reference sequence). The CDR3 runs to 14 residues. The CDR3 DNA follows: TGTGCCAGCAGTTTATCACACAGGGGCACTGAAGCTTTCTTT. Protein: CASSLSHRGTEAFF.

In the case of this clone: Compared with germline, one end of the junction differs, possibly owing to a read error. The chain joins TRBV29-1 to TRBJ1-2; D is unclear. Germline lookup yields CDR1 SQVTM and CDR2 ANQGSEA. The CDR3 totals 14 residues. CDR3 in amino acids: CSIEDSQSAYGYTF. CDR3 DNA sequence: TGCAGCATTGAAGATAGCCAGAGCGCTTATGGCTACACCTTC.

This chain joins TRBV4-1 and TRBJ1-1; D is perhaps TRBD1 (5 bases). CDR1 and CDR2 from the germline V gene are MGHRA and YSYEKL. CDR3 size: 14 residues. The germline V and J ends were trimmed by 3 bases and 1 base, with 9 bases remaining between them. This CDR3 reads CASSQLTGNTEAFF. In nucleotides, the CDR3 is TGCGCCAGCAGCCAGCTAACAGGGAACACTGAAGCTTTCTTT.

In regard to this clone: Its ends do not fully match the called genes, so a read error is possible. Other DNA sequences in this specimen translate into the identical CDR3. This chain joins TRBV5-1 and TRBJ1-1, with D uncertain. The V gene's germline CDR1 is SGHRS and CDR2 YFSETQ. The CDR3 totals 13 residues. CDR3 amino acids: CASSYQTGTEAFF. The DNA for the CDR3 is TGCGCCAGTAGCTATCAAACGGGGACTGAAGCTTTCTTT.

CDR3 DNA: TGTGCCAGCAGCTTAGATCCTAGGGGTGAAAAACTGTTTTTT. Its translation is CASSLDPRGEKLFF. The rearrangement uses TRBV11-2 and TRBJ1-4; possibly TRBD1 for D (5 bases). Germline V lookup: CDR1 SGHAT, CDR2 FQNNGV. The CDR3 totals 14 residues. The V end lost 0 bases, the J end lost 7 bases, and 9 bases lay between the germline ends.

This clone was recorded only once. This chain links TRBV6-1 with TRBJ2-3, with 10 bases aligning to TRBD2. Germline V lookup: CDR1 MNHNS, CDR2 SASEGT. The CDR3 sequence is 14 residues long. V lost 6 bases to trimming and J lost 4 bases; unmatched junction nucleotides: 4. CDR3 DNA sequence: TGTGCCAGCAGACAGCGGGGGGGTGCAGATACGCAGTATTTT. It translates to CASRQRGGADTQYF.

The chain joins TRBV19 to TRBJ1-6; possible D gene TRBD1, 5 bases. Looked up from germline, CDR1 is LNHDA and CDR2 is SQIVND (reference sequence). The CDR3 spans 13 residues. With 2 bases removed from V and 9 bases from J, the gap between germline ends came to 8 bases. The CDR3 sequence is CASSIRRGSPLHF. The CDR3 coding sequence is TGTGCCAGTAGTATAAGGAGGGGTTCACCCCTCCACTTT.

This clone was seen only once. The chain joins TRBV5-1 to TRBJ1-1; possibly TRBD1 for D (6 bases). V was cut by 0 bases and J by 1 base, with 7 bases left in between. This CDR3 has 14 residues. In germline, CDR1 is SGHRS, CDR2 YFSETQ. The CDR3 sequence: CASSLGGGNTEAFF. Here the CDR3 DNA reads TGCGCCAGCAGCTTGGGAGGGGGGAACACTGAAGCTTTCTTT.

This clone was seen just once. The V gene is TRBV7-2, the J gene TRBJ2-3, with 10 bases aligning to TRBD2. V lost 5 bases, J lost 2 bases, and 7 bases stayed unmatched. There are 16 residues in the CDR3. Germline V gene sequence: CDR1 SGHTA, CDR2 FQGNSA. CDR3 amino acids: CASSPISGGYTDTQYF. DNA of the CDR3: TGTGCCAGCAGCCCGATTAGCGGGGGGTACACAGATACGCAGTATTTT.

V usage is TRBV2 and J usage is TRBJ1-5, with 9 bases identical to TRBD1. Germline CDR1 reads SNHLY; CDR2 reads FYNNEI. This CDR3 is 14 amino acids long. J was trimmed by 5 bases and V by 6 bases; bases with no gene match: 5. As DNA, the CDR3 is TGTGCCAGCAGCGCGGGACAGGGTTATCAGCCCCAGCATTTT. It translates to CASSAGQGYQPQHF.

The table lists this clone with a few counts. V and J are TRBV27 and TRBJ2-2; D remains unclear. This CDR3 contains 13 residues. Looked up from germline, CDR1 is MNHEY and CDR2 is SMNVEV (reference sequence). The ends were cut back, 6 bases at V and 3 bases at J, with 8 bases in the middle. CDR3 residues: CASRTAYTGELFF. The CDR3 DNA follows: TGTGCCAGCAGAACAGCATACACCGGGGAGCTGTTTTTT.

This clone has only one observation. The chain uses TRBV19 and TRBJ1-5, with no clear D. The V end lost 3 bases, the J end lost 0 bases, and 6 bases lay between the germline ends. The germline V gene encodes CDR1 LNHDA and CDR2 SQIVND (reference sequence). CDR3 length: 14 amino acids. CDR3 DNA: TGTGCCAGTAGTATTCAGAATAGCAATCAGCCCCAGCATTTT. This sequence encodes CASSIQNSNQPQHF.

The chain uses TRBV7-2 and TRBJ1-3, with 9 bases that match TRBD1. J was trimmed by 0 bases and V by 3 bases; bases with no gene match: 0. The germline gives CDR1 SGHTA, CDR2 FQGNSA. This CDR3 has 15 residues. CDR3 DNA sequence: TGTGCCAGCAGCTTGGGACAGGGCTCTGGAAACACCATATATTTT. Translated: CASSLGQGSGNTIYF. The full variable domain, rest sourced from reference TRBV7-2 and TRBJ1-3, is GAGVSQSPSNKVTEKGKDVELRCDPISGHTALYWYRQSLGQGLEFLIYFQGNSAPDKSGLPSDRFSAERTGGSVSTLTIQRTQQEDSAVYLCASSLGQGSGNTIYFGEGSWLTVV.